This T cell receptor beta chain derives from a study of CD8 T cells in ankylosing spondylitis. Broader study findings: Clones linked to disease, bearing a CD8+ phenotype, were relatively rare in peripheral blood. Enrichment of disease-linked clones was reportedly significant in matched ankylosing spondylitis synovial fluid.

Quantitative molecular-barcoded 5'-RACE generated the TCR beta libraries. TCRdb itself ran the 5' RACE reads through MiXCR, one entry per CDR3 protein. The sample consists of 250,000 or so distinct CDR3 sequences, about 10% of them appearing once. This clonotype was recorded at least ten times. The antigen remains unidentified. Germline assignment: CDR1 SGHRS and CDR2 YFSETQ. V lost 0 bases to trimming and J lost 5 bases, with 12 bases between them. The CDR3 loop spans 14 amino acids. The gene calls are TRBV5-1 and TRBJ2-7; D gene ambiguous. Sequenced: blood, either unsorted or a sorted T cell fraction (not recorded which). The origin of this receptor is a male donor with ankylosing spondylitis or in good health (not recorded which). The chain's CDR3 is CASSLAPGGHEQYF. For the CDR3, the DNA is TGCGCCAGCAGCTTGGCCCCGGGTGGCCACGAGCAGTACTTC. The full variable domain, in which reference TRBV5-1 and TRBJ2-7 provide the parts outside the CDR3, is KAGVTQTPRYLIKTRGQQVTLSCSPISGHRSVSWYQQTPGQGLQFLFEYFSETQRNKGNFPGRFSGRQFSNSRSEMNVSTLELGDSALYLCASSLAPGGHEQYFGPGTRLTVT.